This TCR beta chain was profiled in a study of Graves' ophthalmopathy and Graves' hyperthyroidism. The sequenced template was RNA, covering the TCR beta CDR3 region. RT-PCR was first run with HTBI primers, then multiplex PCR in a second round. TCRdb redid the calling of the multiplex PCR reads with MiXCR, one entry per CDR3 protein. Here the sample spans about 620,000 distinct CDR3 sequences, 20% to 25% being singletons. This clonotype has only a few counts. The diagnosis combined clinical symptoms, thyroxine, TRAb, thyroid ultrasound and orbital computed tomography scans. Sequences were obtained from peripheral blood. This receptor was taken from a woman under 30 with stable Graves' hyperthyroidism. Some clones in this sample may be carry-over from other donors' samples.

CDR3 DNA sequence: TGTGCCAGCAGTTACGGACTAGCGGGGGGGAAGACCCAGTACTTC. This codes for CASSYGLAGGKTQYF. The chain links TRBV6-2 or TRBV6-3 to TRBJ2-5; 15 bases are a match to TRBD2. The CDR3 length is 15 residues. The V gene's germline CDR1 is MNHEY and CDR2 SVGEGT. V trimming: 2 bases; J trimming: 6 bases; junction bases outside the gene matches: 1.